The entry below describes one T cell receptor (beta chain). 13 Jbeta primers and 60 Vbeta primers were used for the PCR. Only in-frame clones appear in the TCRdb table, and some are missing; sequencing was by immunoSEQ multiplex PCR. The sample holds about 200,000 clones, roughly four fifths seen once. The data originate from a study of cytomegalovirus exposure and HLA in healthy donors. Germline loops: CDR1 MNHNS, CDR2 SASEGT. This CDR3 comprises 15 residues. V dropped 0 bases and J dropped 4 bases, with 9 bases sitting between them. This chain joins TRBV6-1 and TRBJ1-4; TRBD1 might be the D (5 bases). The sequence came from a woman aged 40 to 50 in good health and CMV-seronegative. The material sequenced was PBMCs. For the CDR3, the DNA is TGTGCCAGCAGTGAAGCTAGGGGCTATAATGAAAAACTGTTTTTT. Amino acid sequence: CASSEARGYNEKLFF.